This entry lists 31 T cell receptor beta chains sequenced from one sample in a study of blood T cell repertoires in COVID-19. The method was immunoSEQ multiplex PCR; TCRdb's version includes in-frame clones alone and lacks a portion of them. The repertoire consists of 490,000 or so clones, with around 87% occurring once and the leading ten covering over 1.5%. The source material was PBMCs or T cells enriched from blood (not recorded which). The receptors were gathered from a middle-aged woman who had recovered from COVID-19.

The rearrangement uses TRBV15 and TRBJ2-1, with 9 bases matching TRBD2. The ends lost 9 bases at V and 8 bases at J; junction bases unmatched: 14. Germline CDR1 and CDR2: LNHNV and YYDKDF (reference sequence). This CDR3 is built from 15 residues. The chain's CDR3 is CATGLAGTGSDEQFF. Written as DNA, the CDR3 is TGTGCCACTGGGCTAGCGGGAACAGGGAGCGATGAGCAGTTCTTC.

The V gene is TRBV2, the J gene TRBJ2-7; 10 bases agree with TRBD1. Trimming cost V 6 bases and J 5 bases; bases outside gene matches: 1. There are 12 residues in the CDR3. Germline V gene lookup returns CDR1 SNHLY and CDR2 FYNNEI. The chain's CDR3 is CASRDRGDEQYF. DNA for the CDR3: TGTGCCAGCAGGGACAGGGGGGACGAGCAGTACTTC.

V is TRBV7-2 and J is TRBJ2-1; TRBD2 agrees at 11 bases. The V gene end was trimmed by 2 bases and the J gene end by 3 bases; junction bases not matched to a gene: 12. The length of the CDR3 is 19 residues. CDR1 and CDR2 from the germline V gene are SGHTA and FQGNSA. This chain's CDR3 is CASSLRGVSGRALYNEQFF. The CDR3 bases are TGTGCCAGCAGCTTAAGGGGCGTTAGCGGGAGGGCCCTCTACAATGAGCAGTTCTTC.

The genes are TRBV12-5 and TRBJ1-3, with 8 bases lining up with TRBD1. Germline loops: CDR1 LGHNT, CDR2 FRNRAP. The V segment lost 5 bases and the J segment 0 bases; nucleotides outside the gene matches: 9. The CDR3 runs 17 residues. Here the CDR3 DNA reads TGTGCTAGTGGTCTAAGACAGGGGTCTTCCTCTGGAAACACCATATATTTT. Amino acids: CASGLRQGSSSGNTIYF.

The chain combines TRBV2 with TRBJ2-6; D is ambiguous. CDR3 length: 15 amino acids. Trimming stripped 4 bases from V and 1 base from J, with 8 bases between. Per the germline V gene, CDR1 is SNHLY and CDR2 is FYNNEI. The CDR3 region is CASSAVDSGANVLTF. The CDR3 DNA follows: TGTGCCAGCAGTGCGGTTGATTCTGGGGCCAACGTCCTGACTTTC.

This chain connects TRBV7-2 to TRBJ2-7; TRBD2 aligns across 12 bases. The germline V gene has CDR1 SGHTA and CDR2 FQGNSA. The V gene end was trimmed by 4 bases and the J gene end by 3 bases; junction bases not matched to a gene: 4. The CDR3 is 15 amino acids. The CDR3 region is CASSSTSGRNYEQYF. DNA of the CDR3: TGTGCCAGCAGCTCCACTAGCGGGAGGAACTACGAGCAGTACTTC.

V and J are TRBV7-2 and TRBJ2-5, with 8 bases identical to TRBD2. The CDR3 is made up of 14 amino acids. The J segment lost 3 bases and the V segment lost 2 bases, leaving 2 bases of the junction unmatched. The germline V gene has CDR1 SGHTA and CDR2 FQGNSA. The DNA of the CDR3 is TGTGCCAGCAGCTTACCAGCGGGAGAAGAGACCCAGTACTTC. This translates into CASSLPAGEETQYF. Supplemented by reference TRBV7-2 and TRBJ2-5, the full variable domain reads GAGVSQSPSNKVTEKGKDVELRCDPISGHTALYWYRQSLGQGLEFLIYFQGNSAPDKSGLPSDRFSAERTGGSVSTLTIQRTQQEDSAVYLCASSLPAGEETQYFGPGTRLLVL.

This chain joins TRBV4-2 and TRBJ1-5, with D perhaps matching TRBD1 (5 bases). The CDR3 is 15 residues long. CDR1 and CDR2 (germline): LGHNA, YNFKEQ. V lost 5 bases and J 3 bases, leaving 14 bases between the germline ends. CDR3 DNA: TGTGCCAGCAGCTTCCGACCAGGGCTCAATCAGCCCCAGCATTTT. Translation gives CASSFRPGLNQPQHF.

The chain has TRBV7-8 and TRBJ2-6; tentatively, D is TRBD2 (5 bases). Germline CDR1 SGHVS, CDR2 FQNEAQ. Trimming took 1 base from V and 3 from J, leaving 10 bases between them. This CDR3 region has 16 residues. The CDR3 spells CASSLVGIYGANVLTF. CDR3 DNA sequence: TGTGCCAGCAGCTTAGTCGGGATATATGGGGCCAACGTCCTGACTTTC.

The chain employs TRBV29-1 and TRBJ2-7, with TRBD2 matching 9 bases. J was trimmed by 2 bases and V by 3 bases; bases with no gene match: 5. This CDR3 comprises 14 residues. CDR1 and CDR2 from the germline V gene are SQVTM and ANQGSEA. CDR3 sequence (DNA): TGCAGCGTTGAGGGGCTAGCGGGAACCTACGAGCAGTACTTC. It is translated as CSVEGLAGTYEQYF.

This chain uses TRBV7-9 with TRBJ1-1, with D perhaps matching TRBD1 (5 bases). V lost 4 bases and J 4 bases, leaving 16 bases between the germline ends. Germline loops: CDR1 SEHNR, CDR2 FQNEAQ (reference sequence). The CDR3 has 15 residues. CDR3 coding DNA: TGTGCCAGCAGCTCCATCCCCCTAAGGGGCACTGAAGCTTTCTTT. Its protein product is CASSSIPLRGTEAFF.

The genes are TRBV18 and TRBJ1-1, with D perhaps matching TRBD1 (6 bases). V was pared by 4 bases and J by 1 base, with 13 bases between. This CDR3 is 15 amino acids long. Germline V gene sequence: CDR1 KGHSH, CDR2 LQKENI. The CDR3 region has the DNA TGTGCCAGCTCACGTCCGGGACATCAGAACACTGAAGCTTTCTTT. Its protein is CASSRPGHQNTEAFF. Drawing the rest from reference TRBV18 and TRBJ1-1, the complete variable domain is NAGVMQNPRHLVRRRGQEARLRCSPMKGHSHVYWYRQLPEEGLKFMVYLQKENIIDESGMPKERFSAEFPKEGPSILRIQQVVRGDSAAYFCASSRPGHQNTEAFFGQGTRLTVV.

CDR3 sequence (DNA): TGTGCCAGCAGCGGAATTAGGGAGGACACTGAAGCTTTCTTT. Residues: CASSGIREDTEAFF. The chain couples TRBV5-4 to TRBJ1-1; D gene ambiguous. The CDR3 runs to 14 residues. The germline V gene encodes CDR1 SGHNT and CDR2 YYREEE (reference sequence). V shed 4 bases and J shed 3 bases, with 13 bases lying between them.

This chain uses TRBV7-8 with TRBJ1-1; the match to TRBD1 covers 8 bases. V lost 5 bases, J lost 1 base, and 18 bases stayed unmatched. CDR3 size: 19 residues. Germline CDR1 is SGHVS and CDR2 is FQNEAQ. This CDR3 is CASSPGRPGGPDPNTEAFF. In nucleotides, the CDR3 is TGTGCCAGCAGCCCCGGGAGACCAGGGGGCCCGGATCCGAACACTGAAGCTTTCTTT.

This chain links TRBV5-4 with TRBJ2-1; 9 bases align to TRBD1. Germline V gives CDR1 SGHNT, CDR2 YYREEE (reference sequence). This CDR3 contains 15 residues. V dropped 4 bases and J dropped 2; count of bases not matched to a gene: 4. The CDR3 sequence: CASSGRDRAYNEQFF. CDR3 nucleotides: TGTGCCAGCAGCGGCCGGGACAGGGCCTACAATGAGCAGTTCTTC.

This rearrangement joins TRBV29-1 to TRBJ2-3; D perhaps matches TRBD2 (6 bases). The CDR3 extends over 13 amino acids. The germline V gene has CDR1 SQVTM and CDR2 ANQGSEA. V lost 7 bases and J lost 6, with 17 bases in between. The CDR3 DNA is TGCAGCGCCTCCAGAGCGGGCAGGGATACGCAGTATTTT. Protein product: CSASRAGRDTQYF.

The chain's CDR3 is CAISESIEHRGGTYNEQFF. The CDR3 DNA sequence: TGTGCCATCAGTGAGTCGATAGAACACAGGGGAGGTACCTACAATGAGCAGTTCTTC. This chain links TRBV10-3 with TRBJ2-1; a weak D match, TRBD1 (7 bases). Germline CDR1 reads ENHRY; CDR2 reads SYGVKD. CDR3 size: 19 residues. V was cut by 0 bases and J by 2 bases, with 20 bases left in between.

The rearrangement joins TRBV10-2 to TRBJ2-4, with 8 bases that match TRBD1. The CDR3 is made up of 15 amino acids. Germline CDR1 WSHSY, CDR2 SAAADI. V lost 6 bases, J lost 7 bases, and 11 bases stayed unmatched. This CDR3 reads CASREAGGFGNIQYF. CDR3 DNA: TGCGCCAGCAGGGAAGCAGGGGGCTTCGGGAACATTCAGTACTTC.

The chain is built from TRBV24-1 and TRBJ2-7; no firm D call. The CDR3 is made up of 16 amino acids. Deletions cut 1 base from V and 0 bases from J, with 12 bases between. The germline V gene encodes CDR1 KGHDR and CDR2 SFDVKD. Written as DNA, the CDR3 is TGTGCCACCAGTGATTTTAGTGTGAACTTCTCCTACGAGCAGTACTTC. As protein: CATSDFSVNFSYEQYF.

The CDR3 DNA sequence: TGTGCCAGTAGTATACACGGGGGCAATCAGCCCCAGCATTTT. It translates to CASSIHGGNQPQHF. The chain recombines TRBV19 with TRBJ1-5; D is unresolved. Trimming removed 2 bases at V and 2 bases at J, with 7 bases between. Germline loops: CDR1 LNHDA, CDR2 SQIVND (reference sequence). There are 14 residues in the CDR3.

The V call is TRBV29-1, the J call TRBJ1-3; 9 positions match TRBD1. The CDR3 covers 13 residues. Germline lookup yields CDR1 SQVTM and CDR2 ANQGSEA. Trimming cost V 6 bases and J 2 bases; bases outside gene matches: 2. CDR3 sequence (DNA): TGCAGCGTCCGGACAGGGGCTGGAAACACCATATATTTT. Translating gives CSVRTGAGNTIYF.

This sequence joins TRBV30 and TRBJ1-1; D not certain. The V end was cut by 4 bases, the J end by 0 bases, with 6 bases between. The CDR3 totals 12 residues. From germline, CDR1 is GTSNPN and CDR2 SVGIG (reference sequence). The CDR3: CAWNRMNTEAFF. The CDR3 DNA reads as TGTGCCTGGAACAGAATGAACACTGAAGCTTTCTTT.

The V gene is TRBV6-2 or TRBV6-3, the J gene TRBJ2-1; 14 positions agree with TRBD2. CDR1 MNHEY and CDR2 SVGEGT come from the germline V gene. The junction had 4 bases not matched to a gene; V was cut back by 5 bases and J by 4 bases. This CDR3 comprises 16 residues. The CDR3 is CASSGGTSGRYNEQFF. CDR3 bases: TGTGCCAGCAGTGGGGGGACTAGCGGGAGATACAATGAGCAGTTCTTC.

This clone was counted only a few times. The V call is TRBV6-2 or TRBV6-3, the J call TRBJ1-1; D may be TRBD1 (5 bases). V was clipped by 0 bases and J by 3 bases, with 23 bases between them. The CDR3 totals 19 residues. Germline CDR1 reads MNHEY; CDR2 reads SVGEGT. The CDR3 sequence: CASSYSPPLGGGYHTEAFF. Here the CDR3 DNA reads TGTGCCAGCAGTTACTCGCCCCCTTTGGGGGGAGGTTACCACACTGAAGCTTTCTTT.

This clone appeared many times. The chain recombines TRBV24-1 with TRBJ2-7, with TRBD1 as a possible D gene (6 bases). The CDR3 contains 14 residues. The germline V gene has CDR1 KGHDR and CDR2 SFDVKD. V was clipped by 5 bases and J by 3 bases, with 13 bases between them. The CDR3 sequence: CATSGQGTGYEQYF. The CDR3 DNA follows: TGTGCCACCAGTGGGCAGGGGACGGGCTACGAGCAGTACTTC.

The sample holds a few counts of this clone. The CDR3 protein is CATSDGQTHYGYTF. DNA for the CDR3: TGTGCCACCAGTGATGGACAGACACACTATGGCTACACCTTC. The chain links TRBV24-1 to TRBJ1-2, with D perhaps matching TRBD1 (6 bases). This CDR3 region has 14 residues. CDR1 and CDR2 (germline): KGHDR, SFDVKD. V shed 3 bases and J shed 3 bases, with 10 bases lying between them.

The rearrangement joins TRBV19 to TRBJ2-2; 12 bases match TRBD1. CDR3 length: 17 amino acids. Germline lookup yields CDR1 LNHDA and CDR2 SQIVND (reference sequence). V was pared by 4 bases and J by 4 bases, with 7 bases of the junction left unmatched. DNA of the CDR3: TGTGCCAGTAGTAGGGCCGGGACAGGGGGCATCACCGGGGAGCTGTTTTTT. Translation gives CASSRAGTGGITGELFF.

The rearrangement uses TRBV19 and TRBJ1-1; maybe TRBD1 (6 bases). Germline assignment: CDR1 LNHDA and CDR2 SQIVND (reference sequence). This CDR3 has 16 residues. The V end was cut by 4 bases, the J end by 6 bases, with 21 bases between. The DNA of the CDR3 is TGTGCCAGTAGTAGGGACCTACAGGGTTTCGGGTCTGAAGCTTTCTTT. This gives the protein CASSRDLQGFGSEAFF.

The CDR3 is CASSIPQGSGELFF. The CDR3, as DNA: TGTGCCAGTAGTATACCTCAGGGGTCTGGGGAGCTGTTTTTT. The J gene is TRBJ2-2, the V gene TRBV19; D is perhaps TRBD1 (6 bases). V was trimmed by 2 bases and J by 8 bases, leaving 12 bases between them. Germline CDR1 LNHDA, CDR2 SQIVND (reference sequence). The CDR3 length is 14 residues.

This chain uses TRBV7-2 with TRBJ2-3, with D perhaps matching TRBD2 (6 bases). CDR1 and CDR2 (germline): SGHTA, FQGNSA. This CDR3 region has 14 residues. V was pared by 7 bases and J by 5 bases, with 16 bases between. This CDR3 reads CASTGDFGEDTQYF. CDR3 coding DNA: TGTGCCAGCACCGGGGACTTCGGAGAAGATACGCAGTATTTT.

The CDR3 protein is CASSLIHGTASYEQYF. CDR3 sequence (DNA): TGTGCCAGCAGCTTAATCCATGGGACAGCCTCCTACGAGCAGTACTTC. The chain recombines TRBV11-2 with TRBJ2-7; the match to TRBD1 covers 7 bases. CDR3 length: 16 residues. The germline V gene has CDR1 SGHAT and CDR2 FQNNGV. Unmatched junction bases numbered 7, after V lost 2 bases and J lost 0 bases.